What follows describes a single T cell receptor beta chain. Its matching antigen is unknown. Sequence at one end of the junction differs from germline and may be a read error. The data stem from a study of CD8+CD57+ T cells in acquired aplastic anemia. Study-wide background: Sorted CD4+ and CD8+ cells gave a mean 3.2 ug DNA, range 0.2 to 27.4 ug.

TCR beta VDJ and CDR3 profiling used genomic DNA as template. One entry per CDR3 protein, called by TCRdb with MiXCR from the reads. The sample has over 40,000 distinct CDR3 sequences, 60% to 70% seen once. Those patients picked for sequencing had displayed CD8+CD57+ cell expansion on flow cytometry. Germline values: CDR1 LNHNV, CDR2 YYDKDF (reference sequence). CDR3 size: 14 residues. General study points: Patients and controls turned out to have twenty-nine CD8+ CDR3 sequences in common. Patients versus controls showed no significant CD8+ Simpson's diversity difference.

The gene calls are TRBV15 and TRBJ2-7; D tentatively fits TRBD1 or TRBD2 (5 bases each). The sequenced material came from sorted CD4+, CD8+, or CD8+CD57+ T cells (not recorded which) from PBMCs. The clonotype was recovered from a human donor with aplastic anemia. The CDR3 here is CPTSRGDPLGEQYF. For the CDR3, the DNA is TGTCCCACCAGCAGAGGGGACCCCCTCGGGGAGCAGTACTTC. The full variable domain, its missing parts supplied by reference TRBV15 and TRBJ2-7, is DAMVIQNPRYQVTQFGKPVTLSCSQTLNHNVMYWYQQKSSQAPKLLFHYYDKDFNNEADTPDNFQSRRPNTSFCFLDIRSPGLGDTAMYLCPTSRGDPLGEQYFGPGTRLTVT.